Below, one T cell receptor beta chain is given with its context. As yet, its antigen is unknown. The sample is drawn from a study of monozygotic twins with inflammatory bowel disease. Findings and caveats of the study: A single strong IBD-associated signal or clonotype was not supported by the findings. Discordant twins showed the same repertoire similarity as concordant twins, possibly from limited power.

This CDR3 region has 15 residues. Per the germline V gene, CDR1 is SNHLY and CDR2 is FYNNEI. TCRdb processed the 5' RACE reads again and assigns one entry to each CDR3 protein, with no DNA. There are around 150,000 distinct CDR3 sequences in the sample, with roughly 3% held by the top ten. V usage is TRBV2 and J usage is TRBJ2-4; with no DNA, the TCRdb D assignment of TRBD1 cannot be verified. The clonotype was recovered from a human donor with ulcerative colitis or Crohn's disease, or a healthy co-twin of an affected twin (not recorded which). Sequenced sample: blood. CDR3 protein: CASSERGGHLNIQYF. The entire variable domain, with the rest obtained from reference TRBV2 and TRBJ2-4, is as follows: EPEVTQTPSHQVTQMGQEVILRCVPISNHLYFYWYRQILGQKVEFLVSFYNNEISEKSEIFDDQFSVERPDGSNFTLKIRSTKLEDSAMYFCASSERGGHLNIQYFGAGTRLSVL.